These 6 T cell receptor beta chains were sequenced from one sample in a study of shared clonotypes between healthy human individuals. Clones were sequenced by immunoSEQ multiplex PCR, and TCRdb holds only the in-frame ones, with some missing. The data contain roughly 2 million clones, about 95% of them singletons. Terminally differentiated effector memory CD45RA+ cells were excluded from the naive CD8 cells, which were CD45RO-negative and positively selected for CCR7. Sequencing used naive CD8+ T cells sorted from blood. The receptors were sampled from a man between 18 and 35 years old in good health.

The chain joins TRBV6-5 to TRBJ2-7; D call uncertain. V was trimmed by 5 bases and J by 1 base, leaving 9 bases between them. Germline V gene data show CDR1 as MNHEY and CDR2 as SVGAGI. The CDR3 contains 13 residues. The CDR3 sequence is CASSTGGSYEQYF. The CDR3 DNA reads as TGTGCCAGCAGTACGGGTGGGTCCTACGAGCAGTACTTC.

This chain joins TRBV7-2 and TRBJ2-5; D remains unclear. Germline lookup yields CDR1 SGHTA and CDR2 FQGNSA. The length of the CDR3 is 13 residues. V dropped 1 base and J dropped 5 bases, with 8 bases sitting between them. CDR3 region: CASSLDAKETQYF. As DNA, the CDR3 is TGTGCCAGCAGCTTAGACGCTAAGGAGACCCAGTACTTC.

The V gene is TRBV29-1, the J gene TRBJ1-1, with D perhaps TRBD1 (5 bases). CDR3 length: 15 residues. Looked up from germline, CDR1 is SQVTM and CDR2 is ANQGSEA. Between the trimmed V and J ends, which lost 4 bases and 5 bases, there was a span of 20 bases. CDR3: CSVGGFEGIGTEAFF. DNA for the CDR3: TGCAGCGTTGGGGGGTTCGAGGGGATCGGGACTGAAGCTTTCTTT. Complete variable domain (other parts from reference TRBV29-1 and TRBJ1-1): SAVISQKPSRDICQRGTSLTIQCQVDSQVTMMFWYRQQPGQSLTLIATANQGSEATYESGFVIDKFPISRPNLTFSTLTVSNMSPEDSSIYLCSVGGFEGIGTEAFFGQGTRLTVV.

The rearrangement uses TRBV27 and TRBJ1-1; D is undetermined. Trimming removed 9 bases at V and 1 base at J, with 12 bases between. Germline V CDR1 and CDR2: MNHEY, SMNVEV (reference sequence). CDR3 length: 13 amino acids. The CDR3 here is CASQLGRNTEAFF. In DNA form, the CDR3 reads TGTGCCAGTCAACTCGGTAGGAACACTGAAGCTTTCTTT.

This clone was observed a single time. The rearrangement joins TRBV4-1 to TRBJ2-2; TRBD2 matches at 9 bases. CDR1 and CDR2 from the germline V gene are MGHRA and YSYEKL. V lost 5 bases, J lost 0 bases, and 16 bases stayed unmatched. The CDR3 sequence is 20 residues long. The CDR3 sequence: CASSSTGVAGEMANTGELFF. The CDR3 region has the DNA TGCGCCAGCAGCAGCACCGGCGTAGCGGGAGAAATGGCGAACACCGGGGAGCTGTTTTTT.

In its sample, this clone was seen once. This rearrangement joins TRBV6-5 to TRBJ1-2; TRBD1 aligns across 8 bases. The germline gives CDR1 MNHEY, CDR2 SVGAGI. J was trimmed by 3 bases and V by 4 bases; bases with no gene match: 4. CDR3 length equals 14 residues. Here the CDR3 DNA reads TGTGCCAGCAGTTCAGGGGGCTTGGACTATGGCTACACCTTC. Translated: CASSSGGLDYGYTF.